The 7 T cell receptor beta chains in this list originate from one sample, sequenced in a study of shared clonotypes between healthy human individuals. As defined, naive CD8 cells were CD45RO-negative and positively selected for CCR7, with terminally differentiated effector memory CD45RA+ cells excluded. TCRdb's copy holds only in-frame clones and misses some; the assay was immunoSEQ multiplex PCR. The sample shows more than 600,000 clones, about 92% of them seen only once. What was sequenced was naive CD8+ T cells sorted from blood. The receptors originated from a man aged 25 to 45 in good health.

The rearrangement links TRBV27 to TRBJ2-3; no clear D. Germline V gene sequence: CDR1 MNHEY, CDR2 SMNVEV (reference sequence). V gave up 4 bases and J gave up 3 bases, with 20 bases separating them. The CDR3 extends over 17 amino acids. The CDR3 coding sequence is TGTGCCAGCAGTTACTCCGTGGTGCGTCTAGGGACAGATACGCAGTATTTT. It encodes CASSYSVVRLGTDTQYF.

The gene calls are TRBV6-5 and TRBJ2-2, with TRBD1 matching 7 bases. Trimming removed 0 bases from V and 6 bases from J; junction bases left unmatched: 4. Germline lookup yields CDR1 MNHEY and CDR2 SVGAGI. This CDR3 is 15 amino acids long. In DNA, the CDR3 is TGTGCCAGCAGTTACTCGACAGGGTTCGCCGGGGAGCTGTTTTTT. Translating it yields CASSYSTGFAGELFF.

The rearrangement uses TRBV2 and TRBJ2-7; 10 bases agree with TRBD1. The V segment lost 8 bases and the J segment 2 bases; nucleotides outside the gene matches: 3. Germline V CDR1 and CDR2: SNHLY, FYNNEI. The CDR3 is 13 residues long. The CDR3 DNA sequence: TGTGCCAGCTATGGACAGGGGGCCTACGAGCAGTACTTC. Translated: CASYGQGAYEQYF. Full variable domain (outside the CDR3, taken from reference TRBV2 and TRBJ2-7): EPEVTQTPSHQVTQMGQEVILRCVPISNHLYFYWYRQILGQKVEFLVSFYNNEISEKSEIFDDQFSVERPDGSNFTLKIRSTKLEDSAMYFCASYGQGAYEQYFGPGTRLTVT.

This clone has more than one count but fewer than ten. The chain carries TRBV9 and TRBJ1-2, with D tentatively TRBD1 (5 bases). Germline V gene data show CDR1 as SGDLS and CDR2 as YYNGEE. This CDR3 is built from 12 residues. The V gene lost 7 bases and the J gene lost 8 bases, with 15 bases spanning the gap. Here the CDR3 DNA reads TGTGCCAGCCTTTCCAGGGCGGGAGGCTACACCTTC. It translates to CASLSRAGGYTF.

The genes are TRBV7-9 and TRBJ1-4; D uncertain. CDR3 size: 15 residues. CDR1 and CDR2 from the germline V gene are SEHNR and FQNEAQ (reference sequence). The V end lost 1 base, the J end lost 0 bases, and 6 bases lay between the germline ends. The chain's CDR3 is CASSLDPSTNEKLFF. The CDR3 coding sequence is TGTGCCAGCAGCTTAGATCCGTCAACTAATGAAAAACTGTTTTTT. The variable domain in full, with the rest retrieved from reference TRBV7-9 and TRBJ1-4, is DTGVSQNPRHKITKRGQNVTFRCDPISEHNRLYWYRQTLGQGPEFLTYFQNEAQLEKSRLLSDRFSAERPKGSFSTLEIQRTEQGDSAMYLCASSLDPSTNEKLFFGSGTQLSVL.

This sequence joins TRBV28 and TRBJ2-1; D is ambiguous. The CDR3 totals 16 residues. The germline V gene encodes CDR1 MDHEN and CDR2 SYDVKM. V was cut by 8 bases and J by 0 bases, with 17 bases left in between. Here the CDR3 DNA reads TGTGCCAGCGCCCCCTCTTACGGTAGCTCCTACAATGAGCAGTTCTTC. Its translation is CASAPSYGSSYNEQFF.

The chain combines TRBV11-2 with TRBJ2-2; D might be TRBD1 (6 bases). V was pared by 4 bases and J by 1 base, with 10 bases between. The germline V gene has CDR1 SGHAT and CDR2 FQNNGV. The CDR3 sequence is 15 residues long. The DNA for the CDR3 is TGTGCCAGCAGCTCCCGGGACAAGAACACCGGGGAGCTGTTTTTT. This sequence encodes CASSSRDKNTGELFF.